The clone carrying this TCR beta chain was detected many times. What it binds is unknown. Tagging with unique molecular identifiers was a feature of the TCR beta cDNA libraries. TCRdb recomputed calls from the PCR reads with MiXCR, one row per CDR3 protein. The sample has roughly 730,000 distinct CDR3 sequences; roughly 29% are singletons. The length of the CDR3 is 16 residues. With 4 bases removed from V and 8 bases from J, the gap between germline ends came to 18 bases. This sample stems from a study of post-analysis software for immune sequencing data. Study-wide results and limits: Elevated frequency relative to controls characterized several TRBV segments in patients, TRBV5-6, TRBV5-1 and TRBV20-1 among them. Comparison with controls showed significantly lower normalized Chao1 diversity in multiple sclerosis patients. With F measure, samples from one preparation batch clustered together strongly.

The receptor's source is a girl between 5 and 17 years old with multiple sclerosis. Sequencing used blood. V and J are TRBV12-3 or TRBV12-4 and TRBJ1-6; D is perhaps TRBD1 (5 bases). As DNA, the CDR3 is TGTGCCAGCAGTTCCACCCGGGACCGCAAAGATTCACCCCTCCACTTT. It yields the protein CASSSTRDRKDSPLHF.